This T cell receptor beta chain was captured by sequencing in a study of circulating and synovial CD4+ cells in juvenile arthritis. Findings and caveats of the study: Circulating pathogenic-like lymphocytes shared a substantially higher fraction of CDR3 sequences with synovium than bulk blood. CPL versus bulk CD4 samples: T cell genome counts differed by at least an order of magnitude.

The assay was immunoSEQ multiplex PCR, and TCRdb's table has in-frame clones only and misses some. Altogether some 33,000 clones are present, 94% being singletons, with the ten largest covering around 0.7%. Germline loops: CDR1 SGHRS, CDR2 YFSETQ. This CDR3 is built from 16 residues. Details on this clone: The antigen is not known. An end of the junction differs from the germline gene, which may be a read error.

Sequenced input: CD4+ T cells from blood. The receptor was derived from a human donor with juvenile idiopathic arthritis. The rearrangement uses TRBV5-1 and TRBJ2-5; 7 bases align to TRBD2. The CDR3 DNA sequence: TGCGCCAGCAGCCCCGGACTAGAGTTCTACCAAGAGGCCCAGTACTTC. Its translation: CASSPGLEFYQEAQYF. Using reference TRBV5-1 and TRBJ2-5 for the parts outside the CDR3, the full variable domain is KAGVTQTPRYLIKTRGQQVTLSCSPISGHRSVSWYQQTPGQGLQFLFEYFSETQRNKGNFPGRFSGRQFSNSRSEMNVSTLELGDSALYLCASSPGLEFYQEAQYFGPGTRLLVL.